One sample yielded the 31 T cell receptor beta chains listed below, sequenced in a study of shared clonotypes between healthy human individuals. Here immunoSEQ multiplex PCR was the method, and the copy in TCRdb shows in-frame clones only, minus some. Of around 2.3 million clones in the sample, around 95% are singletons; the top ten hold roughly 0.13%. Material: naive CD4+ T cells sorted from blood. Subset defined: CD45RA+ positively selected. These receptors all stem from a young man in good health.

This rearrangement joins TRBV27 to TRBJ1-1, with 9 bases matching TRBD1. This CDR3 region has 15 residues. V was pared by 5 bases and J by 5 bases, with 9 bases of the junction left unmatched. Looked up from germline, CDR1 is MNHEY and CDR2 is SMNVEV (reference sequence). CDR3 in DNA: TGTGCCAGCAGTCTAAAACAGGGGGCTAGAACTGAAGCTTTCTTT. Its translation is CASSLKQGARTEAFF.

The V and J genes are TRBV5-4 and TRBJ1-6; D is ambiguous. V lost 1 base and J 0 bases, leaving 11 bases between the germline ends. CDR1 SGHNT and CDR2 YYREEE come from the germline V gene (reference sequence). The CDR3 loop spans 17 amino acids. Written as DNA, the CDR3 is TGTGCCAGCAGCTTGTTAACAGCTCGCTCCTATAATTCACCCCTCCACTTT. Residues: CASSLLTARSYNSPLHF.

The chain recombines TRBV5-1 with TRBJ1-2, with D tentatively TRBD1 (6 bases). Germline CDR1 SGHRS, CDR2 YFSETQ. The CDR3 is 14 amino acids. Deletions cut 3 bases from V and 6 bases from J, with 15 bases between. The CDR3 DNA follows: TGCGCCAGCAGCTCCCTCCGGGGGCTGGATGGCTACACCTTC. Translation: CASSSLRGLDGYTF.

The rearrangement uses TRBV18 and TRBJ1-2; the match to TRBD1 covers 7 bases. V was pared by 9 bases and J by 4 bases, with 11 bases of the junction left unmatched. This CDR3 comprises 14 residues. Germline lookup yields CDR1 KGHSH and CDR2 LQKENI. CDR3 protein: CASSEGRGSYGYTF. CDR3 DNA sequence: TGTGCCAGTTCAGAGGGCAGGGGGTCCTATGGCTACACCTTC.

This clone was seen a single time. The chain couples TRBV27 to TRBJ1-1, with D tentatively TRBD1 (5 bases). Germline CDR1 is MNHEY and CDR2 is SMNVEV (reference sequence). The CDR3 spans 15 residues. V gave up 2 bases and J gave up 5 bases, with 15 bases separating them. The CDR3 DNA is TGTGCCAGCAGTTTACAGGGCCCGGGCCAGACTGAAGCTTTCTTT. Protein sequence: CASSLQGPGQTEAFF.

This sequence joins TRBV5-1 and TRBJ1-1, with D unresolved. From germline, CDR1 is SGHRS and CDR2 YFSETQ. V lost 2 bases and J lost 4, with 15 bases in between. This CDR3 has 15 amino acids. CDR3 DNA: TGCGCCAGCAGCTTTGTACGGGGAGGAGGCACTGAAGCTTTCTTT. It codes for CASSFVRGGGTEAFF.

J is TRBJ1-1 and V is TRBV7-2; D is unresolved. Per germline, CDR1 SGHTA and CDR2 FQGNSA. V dropped 1 base and J dropped 5 bases, with 14 bases sitting between them. The CDR3 extends over 15 amino acids. The CDR3 nucleotides read TGTGCCAGCAGCTTAGGAGGTGGGTTGGGGACTGAAGCTTTCTTT. Encoded protein: CASSLGGGLGTEAFF.

As regards this clone: Other DNA sequences in the same sample also yield this CDR3. V is TRBV27 and J is TRBJ1-1; D is unresolved. Germline CDR1 MNHEY, CDR2 SMNVEV (reference sequence). Trimming removed 3 bases at V and 2 bases at J, with 4 bases between. CDR3 length equals 12 residues. The CDR3 reads CASSFGNTEAFF. CDR3 coding DNA: TGTGCCAGCAGTTTCGGAAACACTGAAGCTTTCTTT.

To note about this clone: In the same sample, other DNA sequences code for this CDR3. This chain connects TRBV5-1 to TRBJ2-7; 8 nucleotides align to TRBD1. The CDR3 runs 15 residues. The ends lost 0 bases at V and 0 bases at J; junction bases unmatched: 2. The germline V gene encodes CDR1 SGHRS and CDR2 YFSETQ. The CDR3 DNA reads TGCGCCAGCAGCTTGGGGACAGGGTTCTCCTACGAGCAGTACTTC. Encoded protein: CASSLGTGFSYEQYF. The entire variable domain, with the rest obtained from reference TRBV5-1 and TRBJ2-7, is as follows: KAGVTQTPRYLIKTRGQQVTLSCSPISGHRSVSWYQQTPGQGLQFLFEYFSETQRNKGNFPGRFSGRQFSNSRSEMNVSTLELGDSALYLCASSLGTGFSYEQYFGPGTRLTVT.

The chain carries TRBV28 and TRBJ1-1; D not certain. V shed 6 bases and J shed 10 bases, with 9 bases lying between them. CDR1 is MDHEN, CDR2 SYDVKM, per germline. CDR3 size: 10 residues. DNA for the CDR3: TGTGCCAGCAGGGATTTCGCAGCTTTCTTT. This encodes CASRDFAAFF.

This chain connects TRBV9 to TRBJ1-6; tentative D call: TRBD1 (6 bases). CDR3 length: 14 amino acids. Germline CDR1 SGDLS, CDR2 YYNGEE. Between the trimmed V and J ends, which lost 4 bases and 7 bases, there was a span of 12 bases. This CDR3 is CASSRDNTNSPLHF. CDR3 DNA sequence: TGTGCCAGCAGCCGGGACAACACGAATTCACCCCTCCACTTT.

This chain uses TRBV28 with TRBJ1-4; D possibly corresponds to TRBD1 (5 bases). The germline V and J ends were trimmed by 8 bases and 3 bases, with 13 bases remaining between them. Germline V lookup: CDR1 MDHEN, CDR2 SYDVKM. The CDR3 has 14 amino acids. CDR3 nucleotides: TGTGCCAGCCACTCCAGGGATTCTAATGAAAAACTGTTTTTT. This codes for CASHSRDSNEKLFF.

This clone was picked up one time. The chain has TRBV27 and TRBJ2-1; D may be TRBD1 or TRBD2 (5 bases each). This CDR3 has 16 residues. Germline V gives CDR1 MNHEY, CDR2 SMNVEV (reference sequence). V was shortened by 5 bases and J by 9 bases, with 23 bases between the two germline ends. CDR3 in amino acids: CASSPDGALGFGEQFF. CDR3 sequence (DNA): TGTGCCAGCAGTCCTGACGGGGCTCTGGGTTTTGGTGAGCAGTTCTTC.

The chain links TRBV18 to TRBJ2-7; 9 nucleotides align to TRBD2. J lost 2 bases, V lost 8 bases, and 7 bases had no gene match. Germline assignment: CDR1 KGHSH and CDR2 LQKENI. The CDR3 has 14 residues. The CDR3 DNA sequence: TGTGCCAGCAACAGGGCGGGAGGGACCTACGAGCAGTACTTC. Its protein is CASNRAGGTYEQYF.

This clone has just one count. V usage is TRBV5-1 and J usage is TRBJ2-7; 7 positions match TRBD2. CDR1 and CDR2 (germline): SGHRS, YFSETQ. V lost 9 bases and J lost 2; bases outside the gene matches: 11. The CDR3 covers 14 residues. The CDR3 loop is CAIHSRDYPYEQYF. The CDR3 nucleotides read TGCGCCATTCACTCCCGGGACTACCCCTACGAGCAGTACTTC.

The chain recombines TRBV28 with TRBJ1-6, with 7 nucleotides matching TRBD1. This CDR3 is 16 amino acids long. After removal of 1 base from V and 9 bases from J, the junction contained 9 bases not matched to a gene. Looked up from germline, CDR1 is MDHEN and CDR2 is SYDVKM. In nucleotides, the CDR3 is TGTGCCAGCAGTTTATATAGGGGGCTGAAAGGTTCACCCCTCCACTTT. As protein: CASSLYRGLKGSPLHF.

With respect to this clone: Distinct nucleotide sequences in the sample also encode this CDR3. The chain links TRBV5-1 to TRBJ2-7; maybe TRBD2 (5 bases). V was clipped by 0 bases and J by 2 bases, with 9 bases between them. Germline assignment: CDR1 SGHRS and CDR2 YFSETQ. There are 14 residues in the CDR3. CDR3 nucleotides: TGCGCCAGCAGCTTGGAAGAGGGCCCCTACGAGCAGTACTTC. Amino acids: CASSLEEGPYEQYF.

The chain combines TRBV5-1 with TRBJ2-2, with 9 bases matching TRBD1. Germline-derived CDR1 and CDR2 are SGHRS and YFSETQ. The CDR3 runs 15 residues. J was trimmed by 4 bases and V by 4 bases; bases with no gene match: 5. The CDR3 is CASSKGQGSTGELFF. As DNA, the CDR3 is TGCGCCAGCAGCAAGGGACAGGGAAGCACCGGGGAGCTGTTTTTT.

The chain carries TRBV6-6 and TRBJ1-6, with D possibly TRBD1 on 5 matching bases. In germline, CDR1 is MNHNY, CDR2 SVGAGI (reference sequence). The CDR3 runs to 16 residues. V lost 2 bases to trimming and J lost 5 bases, with 13 bases between them. CDR3 amino acids: CASSYPQTVNNSPLHF. The CDR3 region has the DNA TGTGCCAGCAGTTACCCACAGACAGTGAATAATTCACCCCTCCACTTT.

This chain joins TRBV4-2 and TRBJ2-1; possible D gene TRBD2, 5 bases. CDR1 LGHNA and CDR2 YNFKEQ come from the germline V gene. This CDR3 has 20 residues. V lost 4 bases, J lost 0 bases, and 25 bases lay in between. The CDR3 DNA sequence: TGTGCCAGCAGCCGGACGCTAAAAGCCGAGGGCGATAGCTCCTACAATGAGCAGTTCTTC. Translated: CASSRTLKAEGDSSYNEQFF.

The chain couples TRBV10-3 to TRBJ1-6; 8 positions match TRBD1. The CDR3 sequence is 14 residues long. The ends lost 4 bases at V and 7 bases at J; junction bases unmatched: 3. Germline lookup yields CDR1 ENHRY and CDR2 SYGVKD. The CDR3 region is CAISGTGLNSPLHF. The CDR3 nucleotides read TGTGCCATCAGTGGGACAGGGCTAAATTCACCCCTCCACTTT.

V usage is TRBV5-3 and J usage is TRBJ1-6; tentatively, D is TRBD1 (5 bases). TRBV5-3 is sorted into the ORF group, with uncertain function. The CDR3 is made up of 17 amino acids. Trimming pared 5 bases from V and 10 bases from J, leaving 25 bases between. The CDR3 is CARRTGTPLFGESPLHF. As DNA, the CDR3 is TGTGCCAGAAGGACCGGGACGCCACTTTTCGGGGAATCACCCCTCCACTTT.

The chain uses TRBV7-2 and TRBJ2-2; D may be TRBD1 (7 bases). Germline CDR1 and CDR2: SGHTA and FQGNSA. The length of the CDR3 is 16 residues. Trimming shortened V by 5 bases and J by 1 base, and 14 bases separated the two germline ends. CDR3 in amino acids: CASSARGVRNTGELFF. DNA for the CDR3: TGTGCCAGCAGCGCCAGGGGGGTTAGGAACACCGGGGAGCTGTTTTTT.

This rearrangement joins TRBV18 to TRBJ1-2; weak D call: TRBD1 (5 bases). The CDR3 extends over 16 amino acids. Trimming took off 2 bases at V and 2 bases at J, with 15 bases between the two ends. Germline values: CDR1 KGHSH, CDR2 LQKENI. The CDR3 reads CASSPEKGRANYGYTF. The CDR3 DNA is TGTGCCAGCTCACCAGAAAAGGGGCGAGCCAACTATGGCTACACCTTC.

The chain uses TRBV2 and TRBJ1-1, with D tentatively TRBD1 (5 bases). Germline V lookup: CDR1 SNHLY, CDR2 FYNNEI. V dropped 8 bases and J dropped 3 bases, with 13 bases sitting between them. CDR3 size: 13 residues. CDR3 DNA: TGTGCCAGCGGGGGGTCGGCTTACACTGAAGCTTTCTTT. This encodes CASGGSAYTEAFF.

This chain joins TRBV15 and TRBJ2-5; 7 bases agree with TRBD2. After removal of 4 bases from V and 5 bases from J, the junction contained 4 bases not matched to a gene. This CDR3 comprises 13 residues. Germline V gene sequence: CDR1 LNHNV, CDR2 YYDKDF (reference sequence). As DNA, the CDR3 is TGTGCCACCAGCACCCGACTAGCTGAGACCCAGTACTTC. The encoded protein is CATSTRLAETQYF.

This chain joins TRBV7-2 and TRBJ2-1; 7 bases agree with TRBD2. The CDR3 contains 13 residues. The V gene end was trimmed by 3 bases and the J gene end by 8 bases; junction bases not matched to a gene: 4. Germline CDR1 reads SGHTA; CDR2 reads FQGNSA. CDR3 region: CASSFEAGHEQFF. The CDR3 DNA is TGTGCCAGCAGCTTTGAAGCGGGGCATGAGCAGTTCTTC.

The chain carries TRBV6-1 and TRBJ1-1, with 8 bases aligning to TRBD1. Germline CDR1 MNHNS, CDR2 SASEGT. The CDR3 covers 15 residues. CDR3 protein: CATRDRMRMNTEAFF. The CDR3, as DNA: TGTGCTACTCGGGACAGGATGAGGATGAACACTGAAGCTTTCTTT.

CDR3 bases: TGCGCCAGCAGCTTGGGGACGGGAGGGCCTATGATAGAGACCCAGTACTTC. Residues: CASSLGTGGPMIETQYF. The chain links TRBV5-1 to TRBJ2-5, with 8 bases identical to TRBD2. With 0 bases clipped from V and 4 bases from J, the junction kept 11 bases outside the gene matches. CDR1 is SGHRS, CDR2 YFSETQ, per germline. The CDR3 spans 17 residues.

In the case of this clone: Additional DNA sequences in this sample encode the identical CDR3. V is TRBV10-3 and J is TRBJ2-7, with D possibly being TRBD2 (6 bases). CDR3 length: 13 amino acids. V lost 3 bases and J 2 bases, leaving 8 bases between the germline ends. The germline V gene has CDR1 ENHRY and CDR2 SYGVKD. The CDR3 DNA reads TGTGCCATCAGTGATGGGACTCCCTACGAGCAGTACTTC. Protein sequence: CAISDGTPYEQYF.

The rearrangement uses TRBV28 and TRBJ1-4; 8 bases fit TRBD1. With V trimmed by 6 bases and J by 3 bases, 12 bases remained unmatched. The CDR3 contains 17 residues. The germline V gene has CDR1 MDHEN and CDR2 SYDVKM. The CDR3 DNA is TGTGCCAGCAGCCCATGGCGGACAGGGAGGGCTAATGAAAAACTGTTTTTT. Encoded protein: CASSPWRTGRANEKLFF.